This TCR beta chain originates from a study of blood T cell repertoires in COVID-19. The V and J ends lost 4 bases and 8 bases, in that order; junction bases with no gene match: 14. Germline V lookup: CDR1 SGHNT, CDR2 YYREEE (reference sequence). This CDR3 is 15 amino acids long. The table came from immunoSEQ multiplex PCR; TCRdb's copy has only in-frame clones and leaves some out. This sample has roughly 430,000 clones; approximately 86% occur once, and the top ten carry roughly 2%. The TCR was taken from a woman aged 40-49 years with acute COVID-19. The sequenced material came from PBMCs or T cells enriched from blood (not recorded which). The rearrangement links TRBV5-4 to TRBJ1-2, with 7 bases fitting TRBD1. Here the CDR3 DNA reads TGTGCCAGCAGCCCGGACAGGAGGGGGTCCCGGGGCTACACCTTC. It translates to CASSPDRRGSRGYTF.